The 30 T cell receptor beta chains reported below all come from one sample, sequenced in a study of CD8+ T cells in alopecia areata (dated by TCRdb to 2017 to 2018). This specimen's treatment or condition label, per the study, means: oral pan-JAK inhibitor, 5-10 mg twice daily. Library preparation employed the immunoSEQ multiplex PCR assay. RNA was extracted from all samples and reverse transcribed into cDNA as template for TCR sequencing. Entries here come from immuneACCESS through TCRdb and include only in-frame sequences with V and J called. Some clones fail to appear in such tables; in the studies checked, an unresolved V gene covers under half of the shortfall, and the cause of the remainder is unknown. This sample comprises more than 150,000 clones, roughly 46% of them detected only once. The ten biggest clones cover over 9.5% of the sample. Sample: CD8+ T cells sorted from blood, taken at approximately week 51, from a patient treated with tofacitinib. The receptors originated from a human donor with alopecia areata.

This clone is a singleton in its sample. The V gene is TRBV6-5, the J gene TRBJ2-5; 11 bases line up with TRBD2. The CDR3 has 16 residues. V lost 2 bases, J lost 5 bases, and 7 bases stayed unmatched. The V gene's germline CDR1 is MNHEY and CDR2 SVGAGI. This chain's CDR3 is CASSYGSGGGPETQYF. DNA of the CDR3: TGTGCCAGCAGTTACGGTAGCGGGGGGGGACCCGAGACCCAGTACTTC.

V and J are TRBV6-1 and TRBJ2-3; D possibly uses TRBD1 or TRBD2 (5 bases each). Germline CDR1 reads MNHNS; CDR2 reads SASEGT. The V gene lost 7 bases and the J gene lost 5 bases, with 10 bases spanning the gap. This CDR3 spans 12 amino acids. The DNA of the CDR3 is TGTGCCAGCACCGGGGCAGGAGATACGCAGTATTTT. As protein: CASTGAGDTQYF.

This clone was seen more than once but under ten times. The gene calls are TRBV6-5 and TRBJ2-5; tentatively, D is TRBD1 or TRBD2 (6 bases each). The V end lost 11 bases, the J end lost 5 bases, and 12 bases lay between the germline ends. CDR1 is MNHEY and CDR2 is SVGAGI in the germline V gene. The length of the CDR3 is 11 residues. This chain's CDR3 is CAARGGETQYF. CDR3 coding DNA: TGTGCCGCCAGAGGGGGGGAGACCCAGTACTTC.

The CDR3 loop is CASSEEGLALYTDTQYF. The DNA for the CDR3 is TGTGCCAGCAGTGAAGAGGGACTAGCTCTCTACACAGATACGCAGTATTTT. This rearrangement joins TRBV2 to TRBJ2-3; 9 bases match TRBD2. Germline CDR1 SNHLY, CDR2 FYNNEI. The CDR3 totals 17 residues. Trimming took 1 base from V and 2 from J; bases not matched to a gene: 7.

The chain carries TRBV27 and TRBJ1-1; TRBD1 matches at 7 bases. J lost 4 bases, V lost 6 bases, and 8 bases had no gene match. Germline-derived CDR1 and CDR2 are MNHEY and SMNVEV (reference sequence). The CDR3 spans 14 residues. The CDR3 sequence is CASSVRQGGTEAFF. The DNA for the CDR3 is TGTGCCAGCAGCGTACGACAGGGAGGCACTGAAGCTTTCTTT.

This clone has just a few counts. V usage is TRBV29-1 and J usage is TRBJ2-2; 10 nucleotides align to TRBD1. The germline V gene has CDR1 SQVTM and CDR2 ANQGSEA. The CDR3 has 13 residues. The ends lost 7 bases at V and 5 bases at J; junction bases unmatched: 4. CDR3 in amino acids: CSAWDRGTGELFF. The CDR3 DNA reads as TGCAGCGCGTGGGACAGGGGAACCGGGGAGCTGTTTTTT.

This clone was observed a few times. The chain recombines TRBV5-1 with TRBJ2-1; TRBD1 is a possible D gene (6 bases). The ends were cut back, 5 bases at V and 3 bases at J, with 12 bases in the middle. Germline CDR1 reads SGHRS; CDR2 reads YFSETQ. The CDR3 sequence is 14 residues long. For the CDR3, the DNA is TGCGCCAGCAGTTTTAACAGGGTCTACAATGAGCAGTTCTTC. Translated: CASSFNRVYNEQFF.

This clone was counted between two and nine times. The gene calls are TRBV18 and TRBJ1-1, with TRBD1 as a possible D gene (5 bases). CDR1 and CDR2 from the germline V gene are KGHSH and LQKENI. This CDR3 region has 17 residues. Trimming left V 4 bases short and J 0 bases short, with 18 bases between. For the CDR3, the DNA is TGTGCCAGCTCACTAATACGGGGGGAGGGCATGAACACTGAAGCTTTCTTT. Protein sequence: CASSLIRGEGMNTEAFF.

This rearrangement joins TRBV15 to TRBJ2-7, with D possibly matching TRBD1 (5 bases). The CDR3 has 16 amino acids. CDR1 and CDR2 from the germline V gene are LNHNV and YYDKDF (reference sequence). Trimming cost V 1 base and J 4 bases, with 17 bases left between them. CDR3 in DNA: TGTGCCACCAGCAGAGTATCAGGGCCCGAATCATACGAGCAGTACTTC. Translated, it gives CATSRVSGPESYEQYF.

V and J are TRBV12-5 and TRBJ1-5; a weak D match, TRBD1 (5 bases). The CDR3 runs 13 residues. Germline V gene lookup returns CDR1 LGHNT and CDR2 FRNRAP. V gave up 5 bases and J gave up 8 bases, with 13 bases separating them. The CDR3 DNA sequence: TGTGCTAGTGGTCTTCAGGGTTTTGAGCCCCAGCATTTT. This codes for CASGLQGFEPQHF. The variable domain in full, with the rest retrieved from reference TRBV12-5 and TRBJ1-5, is DARVTQTPRHKVTEMGQEVTMRCQPILGHNTVFWYRQTMMQGLELLAYFRNRAPLDDSGMPKDRFSAEMPDATLATLKIQPSEPRDSAVYFCASGLQGFEPQHFGDGTRLSIL.

V is TRBV25-1 and J is TRBJ2-2, with 7 positions matching TRBD1. V shed 2 bases and J 3 bases; nucleotides not matched to a gene: 6. Germline CDR1 and CDR2: MGHDK and SYGVNS. The CDR3 covers 16 residues. The CDR3 protein is CASSEVRGQYTGELFF. The DNA for the CDR3 is TGTGCCAGCAGTGAAGTCCGGGGACAGTACACCGGGGAGCTGTTTTTT.

The genes are TRBV27 and TRBJ2-7, with TRBD2 as a possible D gene (7 bases). V was trimmed by 5 bases and J by 3 bases, leaving 17 bases between them. The germline gives CDR1 MNHEY, CDR2 SMNVEV (reference sequence). The CDR3 sequence is 15 residues long. CDR3 nucleotides: TGTGCCAGCAGTCCACCGGGGGGCGACGGCTACGAGCAGTACTTC. Translating it yields CASSPPGGDGYEQYF.

This sequence joins TRBV27 and TRBJ2-1; 7 bases fit TRBD2. CDR1 and CDR2 (germline): MNHEY, SMNVEV (reference sequence). This CDR3 has 17 residues. V was pared by 4 bases and J by 3 bases, with 12 bases of the junction left unmatched. Written as DNA, the CDR3 is TGTGCCAGCAGTTCCGCGTTAGGAGCGGGGCTCTACAATGAGCAGTTCTTC. This encodes CASSSALGAGLYNEQFF.

This clone was observed a few times. V is TRBV7-9 and J is TRBJ1-4; no clear D. The CDR3 is 16 residues long. V was pared by 5 bases and J by 2 bases, with 15 bases between. The germline V gene has CDR1 SEHNR and CDR2 FQNEAQ (reference sequence). CDR3 loop: CASSPKLASTNEKLFF. The CDR3 DNA sequence: TGTGCCAGCAGCCCCAAACTCGCGTCGACTAATGAAAAACTGTTTTTT.

The chain recombines TRBV29-1 with TRBJ1-2; the match to TRBD1 covers 7 bases. Germline V gene data show CDR1 as SQVTM and CDR2 as ANQGSEA. The V segment lost 6 bases and the J segment 0 bases; nucleotides outside the gene matches: 10. CDR3 size: 15 residues. The CDR3 bases are TGCAGCGTAGGAGACGACAGGGAGGCTAACTATGGCTACACCTTC. Amino acid sequence: CSVGDDREANYGYTF.

The gene calls are TRBV25-1 and TRBJ1-2; D gene uncertain. Trimming cost V 6 bases and J 7 bases, with 18 bases left between them. The germline V gene encodes CDR1 MGHDK and CDR2 SYGVNS. The CDR3 loop spans 14 amino acids. The CDR3 region has the DNA TGTGCCAGCAGCCCCGGTGAGGGCGTGGGTGGCTACACCTTC. Encoded protein: CASSPGEGVGGYTF.

CDR3 bases: TGTGCCACCAGCAGAGATTTGACAGCCTACGAGCAGTACTTC. This codes for CATSRDLTAYEQYF. V gene TRBV15 combines with J gene TRBJ2-7; TRBD1 might be the D (5 bases). With 0 bases removed from V and 2 bases from J, the gap between germline ends came to 8 bases. Germline-derived CDR1 and CDR2 are LNHNV and YYDKDF (reference sequence). This CDR3 is built from 14 residues.

J is TRBJ1-1 and V is TRBV30; the D is unclear. V was trimmed by 3 bases and J by 6 bases, leaving 11 bases between them. The CDR3 covers 12 residues. Germline CDR1 and CDR2: GTSNPN and SVGIG (reference sequence). The chain's CDR3 is CAWSPPRSEAFF. The CDR3, as DNA: TGTGCCTGGAGCCCTCCAAGGTCTGAAGCTTTCTTT.

The gene calls are TRBV5-6 and TRBJ2-6; D is unclear. V shed 1 base and J shed 0 bases, with 11 bases lying between them. This CDR3 comprises 17 residues. The germline V gene has CDR1 SGHDT and CDR2 YYEEEE. CDR3 residues: CASSLKENLSGANVLTF. CDR3 nucleotides: TGTGCCAGCAGCTTGAAGGAAAACCTCTCTGGGGCCAACGTCCTGACTTTC.

This chain links TRBV5-4 with TRBJ2-1; 8 bases map to TRBD2. The CDR3 runs 16 residues. J lost 8 bases, V lost 1 base, and 11 bases had no gene match. Per the germline V gene, CDR1 is SGHNT and CDR2 is YYREEE (reference sequence). The chain's CDR3 is CASSLMVTGGLDEQFF. In DNA form, the CDR3 reads TGTGCCAGCAGCTTGATGGTTACGGGGGGGCTCGATGAGCAGTTCTTC.

The J gene is TRBJ2-5, the V gene TRBV4-2, with D perhaps assigned TRBD1 or TRBD2 (5 bases each). Looked up from germline, CDR1 is LGHNA and CDR2 is YNFKEQ. This CDR3 has 16 residues. Trimming removed 0 bases from V and 5 bases from J, with 16 bases in between. The chain's CDR3 is CASSQDWDGAQETQYF. Here the CDR3 DNA reads TGTGCCAGCAGCCAAGATTGGGACGGGGCCCAGGAGACCCAGTACTTC.

The chain uses TRBV10-3 and TRBJ2-1, with 8 bases aligning to TRBD2. V trimming: 0 bases; J trimming: 4 bases; junction bases outside the gene matches: 5. The CDR3 spans 16 residues. From germline, CDR1 is ENHRY and CDR2 SYGVKD. CDR3 sequence: CAISESGGGYYNEQFF. CDR3 sequence (DNA): TGTGCCATCAGTGAGTCTGGCGGGGGGTATTACAATGAGCAGTTCTTC.

The chain uses TRBV4-3 and TRBJ1-1, with unresolved D. CDR1 and CDR2 (germline): LGHNA, YSLEER. Trimming removed 0 bases at V and 0 bases at J, with 5 bases between. This CDR3 is built from 14 residues. In DNA form, the CDR3 reads TGCGCCAGCAGCCAAGATTCCATGAACACTGAAGCTTTCTTT. Amino acids: CASSQDSMNTEAFF.

CDR3 in amino acids: CASSLNDGSYNEQFF. DNA of the CDR3: TGTGCCAGCAGCTTAAACGACGGGTCCTACAATGAGCAGTTCTTC. The chain has TRBV7-9 and TRBJ2-1, with no clear D. V gave up 2 bases and J gave up 1 base, with 9 bases separating them. Germline V lookup: CDR1 SEHNR, CDR2 FQNEAQ (reference sequence). The CDR3 extends over 15 amino acids. Variable domain in full (rest from reference TRBV7-9 and TRBJ2-1): DTGVSQNPRHKITKRGQNVTFRCDPISEHNRLYWYRQTLGQGPEFLTYFQNEAQLEKSRLLSDRFSAERPKGSFSTLEIQRTEQGDSAMYLCASSLNDGSYNEQFFGPGTRLTVL.

The J gene is TRBJ2-5, the V gene TRBV2; D is perhaps TRBD2 (6 bases). V was pared by 2 bases and J by 0 bases, with 7 bases between. The CDR3 length is 14 residues. Germline lookup yields CDR1 SNHLY and CDR2 FYNNEI. The CDR3 bases are TGTGCCAGCAGTGAAAGACTAGACCAAGAGACCCAGTACTTC. It specifies CASSERLDQETQYF.

This clone was observed once. The rearrangement uses TRBV5-6 and TRBJ1-2; unclear D gene. Per germline, CDR1 SGHDT and CDR2 YYEEEE. The CDR3 totals 13 residues. V was cut by 0 bases and J by 4 bases, with 7 bases left in between. This CDR3 reads CASSLAVSYGYTF. In DNA, the CDR3 is TGTGCCAGCAGCTTGGCGGTTTCCTATGGCTACACCTTC. Full variable domain (remainder filled in from reference TRBV5-6 and TRBJ1-2): DAGVTQSPTHLIKTRGQQVTLRCSPKSGHDTVSWYQQALGQGPQFIFQYYEEEERQRGNFPDRFSGHQFPNYSSELNVNALLLGDSALYLCASSLAVSYGYTFGSGTRLTVV.

This clone was observed a single time. This chain joins TRBV2 and TRBJ2-7, with 12 bases fitting TRBD2. This CDR3 region has 13 residues. The germline V gene has CDR1 SNHLY and CDR2 FYNNEI. After removal of 6 bases from V and 5 bases from J, the junction contained 2 bases not matched to a gene. The CDR3 protein is CASRRTSGNEQYF. The CDR3 region has the DNA TGTGCCAGCAGGAGGACTAGCGGGAACGAGCAGTACTTC.

The chain joins TRBV11-2 to TRBJ1-1; D remains unclear. Trimming took 3 bases from V and 5 from J, leaving 7 bases between them. Germline lookup yields CDR1 SGHAT and CDR2 FQNNGV. CDR3 length: 12 residues. The CDR3 loop is CASSFGRTEAFF. CDR3 nucleotide sequence: TGTGCCAGCAGCTTTGGGCGAACTGAAGCTTTCTTT.

This chain links TRBV5-1 with TRBJ2-7, with TRBD2 as a possible D gene (5 bases). This CDR3 is 13 amino acids long. Trimming cost V 3 bases and J 3 bases, with 10 bases left between them. CDR1 SGHRS and CDR2 YFSETQ come from the germline V gene. In DNA, the CDR3 is TGCGCCAGCAGCTCGGGATCATACTACGAGCAGTACTTC. Its translation is CASSSGSYYEQYF.

CDR3 nucleotide sequence: TGTGCCAGCAGCGCACCGGGTCTTAATGAAAAACTGTTTTTT. Its protein product is CASSAPGLNEKLFF. The chain recombines TRBV9 with TRBJ1-4; no clear D. Trimming left V 3 bases short and J 4 bases short, with 10 bases between. There are 14 residues in the CDR3. Germline lookup yields CDR1 SGDLS and CDR2 YYNGEE.